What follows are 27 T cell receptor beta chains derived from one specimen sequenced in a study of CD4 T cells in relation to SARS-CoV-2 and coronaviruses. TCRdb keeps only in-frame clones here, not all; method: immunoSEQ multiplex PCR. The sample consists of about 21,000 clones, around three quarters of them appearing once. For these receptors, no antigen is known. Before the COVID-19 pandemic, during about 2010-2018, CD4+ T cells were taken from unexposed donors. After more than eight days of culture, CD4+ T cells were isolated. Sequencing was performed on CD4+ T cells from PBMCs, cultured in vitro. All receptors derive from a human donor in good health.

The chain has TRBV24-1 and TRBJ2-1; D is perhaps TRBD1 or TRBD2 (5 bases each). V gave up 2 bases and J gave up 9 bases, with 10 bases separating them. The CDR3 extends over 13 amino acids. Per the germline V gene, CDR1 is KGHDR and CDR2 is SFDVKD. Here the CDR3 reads CATSDYRGVEQFF. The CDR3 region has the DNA TGTGCCACCAGTGATTACAGAGGGGTTGAGCAGTTCTTC.

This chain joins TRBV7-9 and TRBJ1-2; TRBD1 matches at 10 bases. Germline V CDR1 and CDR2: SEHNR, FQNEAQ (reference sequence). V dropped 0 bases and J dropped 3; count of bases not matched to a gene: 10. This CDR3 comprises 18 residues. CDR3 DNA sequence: TGTGCCAGCAGCTTAGCGACGCTCCGGGACAGGGGTTACTATGGCTACACCTTC. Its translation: CASSLATLRDRGYYGYTF.

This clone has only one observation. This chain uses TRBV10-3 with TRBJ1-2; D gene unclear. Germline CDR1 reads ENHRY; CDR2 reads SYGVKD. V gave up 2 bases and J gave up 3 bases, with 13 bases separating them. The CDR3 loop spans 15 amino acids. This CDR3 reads CAISEKPDPDYGYTF. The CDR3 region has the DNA TGTGCCATCAGTGAGAAGCCAGATCCGGACTATGGCTACACCTTC.

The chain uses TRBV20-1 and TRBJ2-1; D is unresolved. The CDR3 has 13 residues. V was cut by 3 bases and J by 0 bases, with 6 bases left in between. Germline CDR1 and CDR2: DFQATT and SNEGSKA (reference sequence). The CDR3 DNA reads TGCAGTGCTAGTGGTAGCTCCTACAATGAGCAGTTCTTC. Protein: CSASGSSYNEQFF.

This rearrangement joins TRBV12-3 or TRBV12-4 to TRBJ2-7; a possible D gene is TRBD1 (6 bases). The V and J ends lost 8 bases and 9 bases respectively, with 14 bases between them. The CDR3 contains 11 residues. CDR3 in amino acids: CASGIQGRQYF. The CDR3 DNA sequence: TGTGCCAGCGGGATACAGGGAAGGCAGTACTTC.

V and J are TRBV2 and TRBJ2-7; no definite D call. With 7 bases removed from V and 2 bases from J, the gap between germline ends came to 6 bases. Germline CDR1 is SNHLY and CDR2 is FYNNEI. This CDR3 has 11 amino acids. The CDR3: CASTYPYEQYF. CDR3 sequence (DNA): TGTGCCAGCACTTACCCCTACGAGCAGTACTTC.

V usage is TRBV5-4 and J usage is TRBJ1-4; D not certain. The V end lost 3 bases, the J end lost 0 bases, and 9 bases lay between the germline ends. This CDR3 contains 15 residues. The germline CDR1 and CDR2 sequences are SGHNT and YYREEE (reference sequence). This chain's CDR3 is CASSSGKTTNEKLFF. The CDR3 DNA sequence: TGTGCCAGCAGCTCAGGAAAAACAACTAATGAAAAACTGTTTTTT. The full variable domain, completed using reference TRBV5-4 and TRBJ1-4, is ETGVTQSPTHLIKTRGQQVTLRCSSQSGHNTVSWYQQALGQGPQFIFQYYREEENGRGNFPPRFSGLQFPNYSSELNVNALELDDSALYLCASSSGKTTNEKLFFGSGTQLSVL.

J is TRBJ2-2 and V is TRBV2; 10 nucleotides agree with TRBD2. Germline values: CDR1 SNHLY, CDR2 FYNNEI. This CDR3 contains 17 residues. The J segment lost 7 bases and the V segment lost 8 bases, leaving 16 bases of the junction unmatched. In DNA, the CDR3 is TGTGCCAGCGTTAGACCAGCTAGCGGGAGTAGGGTCGGGGAGCTGTTTTTT. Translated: CASVRPASGSRVGELFF.

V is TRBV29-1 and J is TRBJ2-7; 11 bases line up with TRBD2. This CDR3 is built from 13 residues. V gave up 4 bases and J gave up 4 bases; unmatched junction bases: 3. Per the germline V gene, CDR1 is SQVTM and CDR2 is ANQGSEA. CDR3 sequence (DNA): TGCAGCGTTGTAACTAGCGGGAGTTACGAGCAGTACTTC. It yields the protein CSVVTSGSYEQYF.

The CDR3 region is CASSLTGSSYNEQFF. In DNA, the CDR3 is TGTGCCAGCAGCTTAACGGGGAGCTCCTACAATGAGCAGTTCTTC. The chain is built from TRBV7-7 and TRBJ2-1; maybe TRBD2 (5 bases). The V and J ends lost 2 bases and 0 bases respectively, with 8 bases between them. Germline lookup yields CDR1 SSHAT and CDR2 FNYEAQ (reference sequence). CDR3 length: 15 amino acids.

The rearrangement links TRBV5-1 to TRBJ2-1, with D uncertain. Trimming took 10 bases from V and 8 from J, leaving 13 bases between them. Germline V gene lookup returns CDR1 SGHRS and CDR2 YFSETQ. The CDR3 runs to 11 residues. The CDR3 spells CASASVYEQFF. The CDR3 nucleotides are TGCGCCTCCGCTAGTGTGTATGAGCAGTTCTTC.

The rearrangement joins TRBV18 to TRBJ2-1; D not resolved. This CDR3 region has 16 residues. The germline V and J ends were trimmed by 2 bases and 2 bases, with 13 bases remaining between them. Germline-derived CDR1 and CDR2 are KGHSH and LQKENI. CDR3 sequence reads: CASSPGSGGTYNEQFF. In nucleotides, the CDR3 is TGTGCCAGCTCACCAGGTTCTGGTGGGACCTACAATGAGCAGTTCTTC.

In DNA, the CDR3 is TGTGCCAGCAGCCCCCGCGAGGGGGCGCGAGGAAGTGAGCAGTTCTTC. Protein: CASSPREGARGSEQFF. V and J are TRBV9 and TRBJ2-1, with 7 bases lining up with TRBD1. The CDR3 has 16 amino acids. Germline values: CDR1 SGDLS, CDR2 YYNGEE. After removal of 4 bases from V and 9 bases from J, the junction contained 16 bases not matched to a gene.

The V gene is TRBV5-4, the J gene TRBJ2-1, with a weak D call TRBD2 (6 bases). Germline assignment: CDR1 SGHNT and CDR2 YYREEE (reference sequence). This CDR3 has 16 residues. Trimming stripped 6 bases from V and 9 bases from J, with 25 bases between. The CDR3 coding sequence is TGTGCCAGCACCGGTAGCGGAAGCCCCGGGCAAGGTGAGCAGTTCTTC. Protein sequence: CASTGSGSPGQGEQFF.

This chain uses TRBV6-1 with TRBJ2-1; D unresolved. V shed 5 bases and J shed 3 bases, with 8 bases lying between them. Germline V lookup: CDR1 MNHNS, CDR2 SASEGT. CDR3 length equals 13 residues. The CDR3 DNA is TGTGCCAGCAGTTCCGCCAACTACAATGAGCAGTTCTTC. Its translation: CASSSANYNEQFF.

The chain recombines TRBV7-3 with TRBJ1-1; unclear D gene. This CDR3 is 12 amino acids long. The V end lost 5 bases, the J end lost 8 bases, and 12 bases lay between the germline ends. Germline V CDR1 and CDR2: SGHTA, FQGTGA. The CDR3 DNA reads TGTGCCAGCAGCCATAATGGGAGGGAAGCTTTCTTT. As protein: CASSHNGREAFF. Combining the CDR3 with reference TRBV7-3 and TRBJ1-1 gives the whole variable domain GAGVSQTPSNKVTEKGKYVELRCDPISGHTALYWYRQSLGQGPEFLIYFQGTGAADDSGLPNDRFFAVRPEGSVSTLKIQRTERGDSAVYLCASSHNGREAFFGQGTRLTVV.

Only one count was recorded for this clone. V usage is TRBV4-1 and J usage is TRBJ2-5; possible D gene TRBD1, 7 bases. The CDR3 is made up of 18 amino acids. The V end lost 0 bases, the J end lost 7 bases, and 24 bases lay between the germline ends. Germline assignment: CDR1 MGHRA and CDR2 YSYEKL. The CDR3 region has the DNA TGCGCCAGCAGCCAAGATGAGCGCGGGGCAGGGGGTAGGGGGACCCAGTACTTC. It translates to CASSQDERGAGGRGTQYF.

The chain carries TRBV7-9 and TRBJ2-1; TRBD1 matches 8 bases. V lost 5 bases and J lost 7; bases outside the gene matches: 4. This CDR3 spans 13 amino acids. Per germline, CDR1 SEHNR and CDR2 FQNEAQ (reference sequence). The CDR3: CASSLRTGNEQFF. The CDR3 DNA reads TGTGCCAGCAGCCTTAGGACAGGGAATGAGCAGTTCTTC.

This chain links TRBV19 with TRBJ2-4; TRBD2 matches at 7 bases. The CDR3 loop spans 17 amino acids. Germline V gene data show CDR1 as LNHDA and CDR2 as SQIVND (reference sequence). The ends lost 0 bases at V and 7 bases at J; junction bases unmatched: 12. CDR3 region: CASSIEWTYAGANIQYF. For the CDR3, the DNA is TGTGCCAGTAGTATAGAATGGACCTATGCGGGAGCCAACATTCAGTACTTC.

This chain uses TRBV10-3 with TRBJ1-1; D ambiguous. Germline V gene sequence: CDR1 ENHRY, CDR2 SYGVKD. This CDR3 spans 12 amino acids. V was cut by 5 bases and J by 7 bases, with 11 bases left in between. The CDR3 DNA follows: TGTGCCATCAGTCCTCGGTCGGATGAAGCTTTCTTT. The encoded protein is CAISPRSDEAFF.

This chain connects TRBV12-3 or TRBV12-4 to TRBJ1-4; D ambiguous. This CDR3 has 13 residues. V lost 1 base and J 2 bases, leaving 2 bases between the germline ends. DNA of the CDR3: TGTGCCAGCAGTTTAGGGACTAATGAAAAACTGTTTTTT. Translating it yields CASSLGTNEKLFF.

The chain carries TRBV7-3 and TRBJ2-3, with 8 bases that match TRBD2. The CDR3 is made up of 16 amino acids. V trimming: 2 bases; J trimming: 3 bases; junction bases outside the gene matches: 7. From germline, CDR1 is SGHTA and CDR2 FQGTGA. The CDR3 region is CASSLVGSGNTDTQYF. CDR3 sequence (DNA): TGTGCCAGCAGCTTAGTGGGTAGCGGGAATACAGATACGCAGTATTTT.

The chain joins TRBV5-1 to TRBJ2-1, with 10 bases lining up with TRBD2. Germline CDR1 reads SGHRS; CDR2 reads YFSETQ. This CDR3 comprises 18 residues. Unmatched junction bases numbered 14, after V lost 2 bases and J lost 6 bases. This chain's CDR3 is CASSLQFLAGVIGNEQFF. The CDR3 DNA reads TGCGCCAGCAGCTTACAGTTCCTAGCGGGAGTTATTGGCAATGAGCAGTTCTTC.

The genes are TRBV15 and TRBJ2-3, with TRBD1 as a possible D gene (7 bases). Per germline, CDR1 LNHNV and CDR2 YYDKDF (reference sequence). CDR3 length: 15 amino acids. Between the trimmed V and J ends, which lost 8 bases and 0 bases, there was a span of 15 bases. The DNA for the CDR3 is TGTGCCACCCGACTAGGGGGCGGTAGCACAGATACGCAGTATTTT. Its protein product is CATRLGGGSTDTQYF.

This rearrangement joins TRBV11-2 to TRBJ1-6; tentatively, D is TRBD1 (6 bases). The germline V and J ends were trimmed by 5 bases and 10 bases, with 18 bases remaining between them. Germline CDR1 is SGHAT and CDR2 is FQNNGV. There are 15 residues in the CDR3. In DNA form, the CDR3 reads TGTGCCAGCAGCCCAGGGGTCGGGGGTGGATCACCCCTCCACTTT. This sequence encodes CASSPGVGGGSPLHF.

The CDR3, as DNA: TGTGCCAGCAGTGGGGGGACAGGGTGGAACACTGAAGCTTTCTTT. Translated, it gives CASSGGTGWNTEAFF. This chain joins TRBV25-1 and TRBJ1-1, with 9 bases lining up with TRBD1. Germline lookup yields CDR1 MGHDK and CDR2 SYGVNS. The CDR3 totals 15 residues. Trimming removed 4 bases from V and 1 base from J; junction bases left unmatched: 4.

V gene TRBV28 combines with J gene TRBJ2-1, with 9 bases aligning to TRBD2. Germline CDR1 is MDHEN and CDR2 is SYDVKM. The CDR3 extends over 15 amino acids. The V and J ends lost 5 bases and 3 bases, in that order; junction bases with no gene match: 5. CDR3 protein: CASSALAGFYNEQFF. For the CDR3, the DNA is TGTGCCAGCAGTGCTCTAGCGGGATTCTACAATGAGCAGTTCTTC.